This T cell receptor (beta chain) was profiled in a study of molecular identifiers for immune sequencing clone quantification. For naive CD8 T cells, sorting used the CD8+CD4-CCR7+CD45RA+ phenotype. This clonotype was recorded many times. TCRdb reprocessed the PCR reads with MiXCR, giving one entry per CDR3 protein. This table has approximately 630,000 distinct CDR3 sequences, roughly 25% appearing once. Germline loops: CDR1 SGHTA, CDR2 FQGNSA. CDR3 length equals 14 residues. V was pared by 4 bases and J by 2 bases, with 11 bases between. Specimen: naive CD8+ T cells from blood, with Jurkat cell RNA spiked in. Subset denoted: FACS-sorted CD8+CD4-CCR7+CD45RA+ naive T cells. The V gene is TRBV7-2, the J gene TRBJ1-1; D gene uncertain. This clonotype originated in a human donor in good health. Some libraries in this study had Jurkat cell RNA spiked in. The CDR3 region is CASSSYPVNTEAFF. The CDR3 nucleotides are TGTGCCAGCAGCTCTTACCCAGTTAACACTGAAGCTTTCTTT.